The 6 T cell receptor beta chains below come from one sample, sequenced in a study of shared clonotypes between healthy human individuals. CD45RO-negative, CCR7-selected cells formed the naive CD8 fraction, which excluded terminally differentiated effector memory CD45RA+ cells. Generated by immunoSEQ multiplex PCR, the TCRdb table keeps only in-frame clones and is missing some. The sample records some 2 million clones, around 96% being singletons. The sample consisted of naive CD8+ T cells sorted from blood. The receptors come from a man aged 18 to 30 in good health.

This clone was seen a single time. The chain joins TRBV6-6 to TRBJ2-7; 9 bases align to TRBD2. The CDR3 is 14 residues long. Germline CDR1 MNHNY, CDR2 SVGAGI (reference sequence). Trimming removed 6 bases from V and 2 bases from J; junction bases left unmatched: 5. CDR3 residues: CASSPSGGTYEQYF. The CDR3 region has the DNA TGTGCCAGCAGCCCCAGCGGGGGGACCTACGAGCAGTACTTC.

The chain joins TRBV10-1 to TRBJ2-7; D might be TRBD1 or TRBD2, each matching 5 bases. Germline V gives CDR1 WNHNN, CDR2 SYGVQD (reference sequence). Between the trimmed V and J ends, which lost 1 base and 6 bases, there was a span of 19 bases. The CDR3 consists of 16 residues. The CDR3 DNA is TGCGCCAGCAGTGAGTACCAGGACGGGACCGACTCCGAGCAGTACTTC. The encoded protein is CASSEYQDGTDSEQYF.

This clone has only one observation. The genes are TRBV6-1 and TRBJ1-6; D is uncertain. The germline V gene has CDR1 MNHNS and CDR2 SASEGT. This CDR3 contains 17 residues. The germline V and J ends were trimmed by 2 bases and 0 bases, with 11 bases remaining between them. Here the CDR3 reads CASSEYEGSSYNSPLHF. The CDR3 region has the DNA TGTGCCAGCAGTGAATATGAGGGAAGCTCCTATAATTCACCCCTCCACTTT.

The rearrangement links TRBV29-1 to TRBJ2-7; tentatively, D is TRBD1 (5 bases). CDR1 is SQVTM, CDR2 ANQGSEA, per germline. The CDR3 has 13 residues. V lost 2 bases to trimming and J lost 4 bases, with 12 bases between them. The CDR3 sequence is CSVERQGGYEQYF. CDR3 DNA sequence: TGCAGCGTTGAACGCCAGGGTGGATACGAGCAGTACTTC.

The V gene is TRBV9, the J gene TRBJ2-1; the D gene could be TRBD1 or TRBD2 (5 bases each). Trimming shortened V by 6 bases and J by 0 bases, and 13 bases separated the two germline ends. The CDR3 extends over 15 amino acids. Germline V gene sequence: CDR1 SGDLS, CDR2 YYNGEE. For the CDR3, the DNA is TGTGCCAGCACCCTGGGGGAGTTCTCCTACAATGAGCAGTTCTTC. As protein: CASTLGEFSYNEQFF.

A note on this clone: Distinct nucleotide sequences in the sample also encode this CDR3. The rearrangement links TRBV6-6 to TRBJ2-5; possible D gene TRBD2, 6 bases. Germline assignment: CDR1 MNHNY and CDR2 SVGAGI (reference sequence). This CDR3 is 13 amino acids long. The V gene lost 2 bases and the J gene lost 3 bases, with 7 bases spanning the gap. The CDR3 is CASSYGTEETQYF. The CDR3 DNA is TGTGCCAGCAGTTACGGGACTGAAGAGACCCAGTACTTC.